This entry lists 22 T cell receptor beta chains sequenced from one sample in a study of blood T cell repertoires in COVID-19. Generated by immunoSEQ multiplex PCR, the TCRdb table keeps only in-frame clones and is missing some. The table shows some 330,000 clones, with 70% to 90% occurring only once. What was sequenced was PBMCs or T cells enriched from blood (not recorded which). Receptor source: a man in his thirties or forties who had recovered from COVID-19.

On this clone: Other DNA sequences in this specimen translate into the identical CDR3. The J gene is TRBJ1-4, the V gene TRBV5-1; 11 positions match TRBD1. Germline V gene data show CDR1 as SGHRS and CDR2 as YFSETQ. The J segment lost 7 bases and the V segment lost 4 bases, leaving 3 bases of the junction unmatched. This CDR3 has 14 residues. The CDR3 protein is CASSLGQGGEKLFF. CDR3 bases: TGCGCCAGCAGCCTGGGACAGGGGGGTGAAAAACTGTTTTTT. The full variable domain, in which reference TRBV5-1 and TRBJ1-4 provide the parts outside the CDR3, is KAGVTQTPRYLIKTRGQQVTLSCSPISGHRSVSWYQQTPGQGLQFLFEYFSETQRNKGNFPGRFSGRQFSNSRSEMNVSTLELGDSALYLCASSLGQGGEKLFFGSGTQLSVL.

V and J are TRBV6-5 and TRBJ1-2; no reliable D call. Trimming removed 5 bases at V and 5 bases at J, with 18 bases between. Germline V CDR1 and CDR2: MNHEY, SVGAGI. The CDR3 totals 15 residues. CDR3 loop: CASSNHATERYGYTF. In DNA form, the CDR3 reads TGTGCCAGCAGTAACCATGCGACCGAGCGATATGGCTACACCTTC.

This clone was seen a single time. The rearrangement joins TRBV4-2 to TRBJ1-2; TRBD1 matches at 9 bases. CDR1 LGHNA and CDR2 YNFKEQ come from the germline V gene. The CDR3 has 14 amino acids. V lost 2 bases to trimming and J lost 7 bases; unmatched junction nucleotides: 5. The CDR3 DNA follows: TGTGCCAGCAGCCAAAAGGGACAGGGAGGTGGCTACACCTTC. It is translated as CASSQKGQGGGYTF.

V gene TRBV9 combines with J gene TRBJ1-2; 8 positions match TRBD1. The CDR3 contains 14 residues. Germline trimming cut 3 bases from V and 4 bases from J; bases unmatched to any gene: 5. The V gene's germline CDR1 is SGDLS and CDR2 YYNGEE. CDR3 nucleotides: TGTGCCAGCAGCGAGACAGGGGTTACCTATGGCTACACCTTC. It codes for CASSETGVTYGYTF.

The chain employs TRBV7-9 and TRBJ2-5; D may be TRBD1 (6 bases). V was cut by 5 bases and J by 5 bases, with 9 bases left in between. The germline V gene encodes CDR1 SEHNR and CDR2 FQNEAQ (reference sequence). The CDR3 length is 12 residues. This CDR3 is CASSGDTETQYF. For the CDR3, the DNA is TGTGCCAGCAGCGGGGACACTGAGACCCAGTACTTC. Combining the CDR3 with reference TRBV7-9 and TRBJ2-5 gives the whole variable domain DTGVSQNPRHKITKRGQNVTFRCDPISEHNRLYWYRQTLGQGPEFLTYFQNEAQLEKSRLLSDRFSAERPKGSFSTLEIQRTEQGDSAMYLCASSGDTETQYFGPGTRLLVL.

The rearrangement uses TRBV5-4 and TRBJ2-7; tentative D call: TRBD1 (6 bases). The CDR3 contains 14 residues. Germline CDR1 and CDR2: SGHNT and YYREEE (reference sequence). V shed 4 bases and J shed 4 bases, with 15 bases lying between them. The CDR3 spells CASSPPGTHYEQYF. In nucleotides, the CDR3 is TGTGCCAGCAGCCCACCCGGGACACATTACGAGCAGTACTTC. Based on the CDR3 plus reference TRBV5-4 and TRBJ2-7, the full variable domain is ETGVTQSPTHLIKTRGQQVTLRCSSQSGHNTVSWYQQALGQGPQFIFQYYREEENGRGNFPPRFSGLQFPNYSSELNVNALELDDSALYLCASSPPGTHYEQYFGPGTRLTVT.

The CDR3 DNA is TGTGCCAGCAGCTTCCGGGACTATGGCTACACCTTC. It translates to CASSFRDYGYTF. The chain recombines TRBV7-9 with TRBJ1-2, with D hard to call. Germline-derived CDR1 and CDR2 are SEHNR and FQNEAQ (reference sequence). This CDR3 comprises 12 residues. Between the trimmed V and J ends, which lost 3 bases and 3 bases, there was a span of 5 bases.

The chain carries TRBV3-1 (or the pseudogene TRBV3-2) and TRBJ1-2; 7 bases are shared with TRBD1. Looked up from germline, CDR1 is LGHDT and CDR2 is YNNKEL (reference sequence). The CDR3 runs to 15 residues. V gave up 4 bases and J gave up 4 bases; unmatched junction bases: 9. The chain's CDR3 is CASSRRGQDFYGYTF. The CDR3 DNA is TGTGCCAGCAGCCGACGCGGACAGGATTTCTATGGCTACACCTTC.

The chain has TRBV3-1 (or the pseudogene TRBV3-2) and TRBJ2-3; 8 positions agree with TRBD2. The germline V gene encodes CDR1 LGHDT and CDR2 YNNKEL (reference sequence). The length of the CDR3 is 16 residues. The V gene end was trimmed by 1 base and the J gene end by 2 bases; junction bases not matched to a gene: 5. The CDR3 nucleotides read TGTGCCAGCAGCCAAGGGGGACTAGATTTCACAGATACGCAGTATTTT. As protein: CASSQGGLDFTDTQYF.

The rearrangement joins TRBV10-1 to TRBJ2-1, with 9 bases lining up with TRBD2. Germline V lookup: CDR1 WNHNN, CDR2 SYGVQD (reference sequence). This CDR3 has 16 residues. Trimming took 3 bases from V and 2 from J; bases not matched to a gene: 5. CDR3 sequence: CASSDVRTSAYNEQFF. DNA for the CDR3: TGCGCCAGCAGTGATGTTAGGACTAGCGCCTACAATGAGCAGTTCTTC.

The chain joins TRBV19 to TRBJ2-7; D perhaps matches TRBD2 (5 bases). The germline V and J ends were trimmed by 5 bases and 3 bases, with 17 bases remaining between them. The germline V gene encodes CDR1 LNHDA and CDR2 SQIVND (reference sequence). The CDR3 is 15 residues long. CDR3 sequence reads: CASSASSDGVYEQYF. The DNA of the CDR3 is TGTGCCAGTAGTGCGAGTTCAGACGGGGTCTACGAGCAGTACTTC.

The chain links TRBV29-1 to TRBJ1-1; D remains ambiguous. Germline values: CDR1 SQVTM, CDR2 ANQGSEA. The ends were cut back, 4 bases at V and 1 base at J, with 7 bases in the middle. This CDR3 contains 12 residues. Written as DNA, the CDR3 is TGCAGCGTTGTAACAGCGAACACTGAAGCTTTCTTT. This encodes CSVVTANTEAFF.

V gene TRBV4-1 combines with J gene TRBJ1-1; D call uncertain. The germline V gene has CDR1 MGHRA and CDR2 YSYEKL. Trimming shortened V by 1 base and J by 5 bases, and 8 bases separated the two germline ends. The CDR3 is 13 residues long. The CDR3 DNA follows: TGCGCCAGCAGCCAAGTCGGGGTGACTGAAGCTTTCTTT. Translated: CASSQVGVTEAFF.

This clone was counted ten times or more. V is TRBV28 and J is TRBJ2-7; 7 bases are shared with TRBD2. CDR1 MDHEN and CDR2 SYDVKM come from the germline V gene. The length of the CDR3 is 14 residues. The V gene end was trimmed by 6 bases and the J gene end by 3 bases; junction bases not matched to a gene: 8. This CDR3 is CASSRYGGGYEQYF. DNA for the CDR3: TGTGCCAGCAGCCGCTATGGCGGGGGCTACGAGCAGTACTTC. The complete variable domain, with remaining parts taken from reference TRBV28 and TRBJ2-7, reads DVKVTQSSRYLVKRTGEKVFLECVQDMDHENMFWYRQDPGLGLRLIYFSYDVKMKEKGDIPEGYSVSREKKERFSLILESASTNQTSMYLCASSRYGGGYEQYFGPGTRLTVT.

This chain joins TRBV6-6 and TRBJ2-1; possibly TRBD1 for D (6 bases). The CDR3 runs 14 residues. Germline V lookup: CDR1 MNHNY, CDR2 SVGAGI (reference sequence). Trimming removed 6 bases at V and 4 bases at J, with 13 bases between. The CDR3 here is CASSHRDTYNEQFF. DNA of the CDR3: TGTGCCAGCAGCCACCGGGACACATACAATGAGCAGTTCTTC.

This CDR3 reads CASSPSQGSPLEQYF. CDR3 sequence (DNA): TGTGCCAGCAGCCCAAGTCAGGGGTCTCCCCTCGAGCAGTACTTC. The rearrangement links TRBV7-6 to TRBJ2-7, with D perhaps matching TRBD1 (6 bases). CDR3 length equals 15 residues. V was cut by 5 bases and J by 6 bases, with 20 bases left in between. CDR1 SGHVS and CDR2 FNYEAQ come from the germline V gene.

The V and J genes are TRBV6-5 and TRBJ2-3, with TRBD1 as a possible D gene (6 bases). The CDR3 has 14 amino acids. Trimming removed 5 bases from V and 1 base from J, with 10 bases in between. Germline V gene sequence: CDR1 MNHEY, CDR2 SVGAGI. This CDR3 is CASSNYRGTDTQYF. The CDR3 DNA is TGTGCCAGCAGTAACTACAGGGGCACAGATACGCAGTATTTT.

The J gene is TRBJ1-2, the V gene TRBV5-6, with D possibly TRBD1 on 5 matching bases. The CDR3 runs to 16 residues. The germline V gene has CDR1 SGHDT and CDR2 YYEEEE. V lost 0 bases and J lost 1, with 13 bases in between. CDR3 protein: CASSLEGDSFNYGYTF. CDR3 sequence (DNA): TGTGCCAGCAGCTTGGAGGGTGACAGCTTTAACTATGGCTACACCTTC.

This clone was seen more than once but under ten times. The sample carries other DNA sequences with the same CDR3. CDR3 sequence: CASSPPGQNQPQHF. The CDR3 DNA follows: TGTGCCAGCTCACCGCCGGGACAGAATCAGCCCCAGCATTTT. This chain connects TRBV18 to TRBJ1-5, with TRBD1 matching over 7 bases. V gave up 3 bases and J gave up 4 bases; unmatched junction bases: 3. Germline V gene data show CDR1 as KGHSH and CDR2 as LQKENI. This CDR3 spans 14 amino acids.

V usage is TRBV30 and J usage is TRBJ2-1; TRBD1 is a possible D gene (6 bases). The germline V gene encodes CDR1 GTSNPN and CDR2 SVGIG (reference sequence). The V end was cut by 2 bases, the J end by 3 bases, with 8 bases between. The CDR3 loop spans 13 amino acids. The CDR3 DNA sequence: TGTGCCTGGAGTACACAGGGCTACAATGAGCAGTTCTTC. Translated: CAWSTQGYNEQFF.

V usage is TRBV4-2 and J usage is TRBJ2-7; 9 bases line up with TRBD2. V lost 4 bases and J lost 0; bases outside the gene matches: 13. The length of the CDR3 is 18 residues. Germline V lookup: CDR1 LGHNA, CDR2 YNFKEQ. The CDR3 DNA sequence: TGTGCCAGCAGCCTCCTCCATCCCAGCGGGAGGCTCTCCTACGAGCAGTACTTC. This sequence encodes CASSLLHPSGRLSYEQYF.

The CDR3 spells CASSSSGGYNEQFF. CDR3 in DNA: TGTGCCAGCAGCTCGAGTGGGGGGTACAATGAGCAGTTCTTC. V gene TRBV7-9 combines with J gene TRBJ2-1; a possible D gene is TRBD2 (6 bases). V lost 4 bases and J lost 4, with 11 bases in between. The CDR3 has 14 residues. CDR1 and CDR2 (germline): SEHNR, FQNEAQ (reference sequence).